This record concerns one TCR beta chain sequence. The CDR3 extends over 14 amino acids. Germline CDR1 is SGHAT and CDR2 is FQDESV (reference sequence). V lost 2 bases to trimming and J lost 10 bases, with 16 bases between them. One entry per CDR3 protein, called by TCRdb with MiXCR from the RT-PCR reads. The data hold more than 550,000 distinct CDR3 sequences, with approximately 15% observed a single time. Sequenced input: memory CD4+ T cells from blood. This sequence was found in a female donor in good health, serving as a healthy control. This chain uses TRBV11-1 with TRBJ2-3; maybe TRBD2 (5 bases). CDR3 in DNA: TGTGCCAGCAGCTTAATGGCCCTAGCTTCAGCGCAGTATTTT. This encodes CASSLMALASAQYF.